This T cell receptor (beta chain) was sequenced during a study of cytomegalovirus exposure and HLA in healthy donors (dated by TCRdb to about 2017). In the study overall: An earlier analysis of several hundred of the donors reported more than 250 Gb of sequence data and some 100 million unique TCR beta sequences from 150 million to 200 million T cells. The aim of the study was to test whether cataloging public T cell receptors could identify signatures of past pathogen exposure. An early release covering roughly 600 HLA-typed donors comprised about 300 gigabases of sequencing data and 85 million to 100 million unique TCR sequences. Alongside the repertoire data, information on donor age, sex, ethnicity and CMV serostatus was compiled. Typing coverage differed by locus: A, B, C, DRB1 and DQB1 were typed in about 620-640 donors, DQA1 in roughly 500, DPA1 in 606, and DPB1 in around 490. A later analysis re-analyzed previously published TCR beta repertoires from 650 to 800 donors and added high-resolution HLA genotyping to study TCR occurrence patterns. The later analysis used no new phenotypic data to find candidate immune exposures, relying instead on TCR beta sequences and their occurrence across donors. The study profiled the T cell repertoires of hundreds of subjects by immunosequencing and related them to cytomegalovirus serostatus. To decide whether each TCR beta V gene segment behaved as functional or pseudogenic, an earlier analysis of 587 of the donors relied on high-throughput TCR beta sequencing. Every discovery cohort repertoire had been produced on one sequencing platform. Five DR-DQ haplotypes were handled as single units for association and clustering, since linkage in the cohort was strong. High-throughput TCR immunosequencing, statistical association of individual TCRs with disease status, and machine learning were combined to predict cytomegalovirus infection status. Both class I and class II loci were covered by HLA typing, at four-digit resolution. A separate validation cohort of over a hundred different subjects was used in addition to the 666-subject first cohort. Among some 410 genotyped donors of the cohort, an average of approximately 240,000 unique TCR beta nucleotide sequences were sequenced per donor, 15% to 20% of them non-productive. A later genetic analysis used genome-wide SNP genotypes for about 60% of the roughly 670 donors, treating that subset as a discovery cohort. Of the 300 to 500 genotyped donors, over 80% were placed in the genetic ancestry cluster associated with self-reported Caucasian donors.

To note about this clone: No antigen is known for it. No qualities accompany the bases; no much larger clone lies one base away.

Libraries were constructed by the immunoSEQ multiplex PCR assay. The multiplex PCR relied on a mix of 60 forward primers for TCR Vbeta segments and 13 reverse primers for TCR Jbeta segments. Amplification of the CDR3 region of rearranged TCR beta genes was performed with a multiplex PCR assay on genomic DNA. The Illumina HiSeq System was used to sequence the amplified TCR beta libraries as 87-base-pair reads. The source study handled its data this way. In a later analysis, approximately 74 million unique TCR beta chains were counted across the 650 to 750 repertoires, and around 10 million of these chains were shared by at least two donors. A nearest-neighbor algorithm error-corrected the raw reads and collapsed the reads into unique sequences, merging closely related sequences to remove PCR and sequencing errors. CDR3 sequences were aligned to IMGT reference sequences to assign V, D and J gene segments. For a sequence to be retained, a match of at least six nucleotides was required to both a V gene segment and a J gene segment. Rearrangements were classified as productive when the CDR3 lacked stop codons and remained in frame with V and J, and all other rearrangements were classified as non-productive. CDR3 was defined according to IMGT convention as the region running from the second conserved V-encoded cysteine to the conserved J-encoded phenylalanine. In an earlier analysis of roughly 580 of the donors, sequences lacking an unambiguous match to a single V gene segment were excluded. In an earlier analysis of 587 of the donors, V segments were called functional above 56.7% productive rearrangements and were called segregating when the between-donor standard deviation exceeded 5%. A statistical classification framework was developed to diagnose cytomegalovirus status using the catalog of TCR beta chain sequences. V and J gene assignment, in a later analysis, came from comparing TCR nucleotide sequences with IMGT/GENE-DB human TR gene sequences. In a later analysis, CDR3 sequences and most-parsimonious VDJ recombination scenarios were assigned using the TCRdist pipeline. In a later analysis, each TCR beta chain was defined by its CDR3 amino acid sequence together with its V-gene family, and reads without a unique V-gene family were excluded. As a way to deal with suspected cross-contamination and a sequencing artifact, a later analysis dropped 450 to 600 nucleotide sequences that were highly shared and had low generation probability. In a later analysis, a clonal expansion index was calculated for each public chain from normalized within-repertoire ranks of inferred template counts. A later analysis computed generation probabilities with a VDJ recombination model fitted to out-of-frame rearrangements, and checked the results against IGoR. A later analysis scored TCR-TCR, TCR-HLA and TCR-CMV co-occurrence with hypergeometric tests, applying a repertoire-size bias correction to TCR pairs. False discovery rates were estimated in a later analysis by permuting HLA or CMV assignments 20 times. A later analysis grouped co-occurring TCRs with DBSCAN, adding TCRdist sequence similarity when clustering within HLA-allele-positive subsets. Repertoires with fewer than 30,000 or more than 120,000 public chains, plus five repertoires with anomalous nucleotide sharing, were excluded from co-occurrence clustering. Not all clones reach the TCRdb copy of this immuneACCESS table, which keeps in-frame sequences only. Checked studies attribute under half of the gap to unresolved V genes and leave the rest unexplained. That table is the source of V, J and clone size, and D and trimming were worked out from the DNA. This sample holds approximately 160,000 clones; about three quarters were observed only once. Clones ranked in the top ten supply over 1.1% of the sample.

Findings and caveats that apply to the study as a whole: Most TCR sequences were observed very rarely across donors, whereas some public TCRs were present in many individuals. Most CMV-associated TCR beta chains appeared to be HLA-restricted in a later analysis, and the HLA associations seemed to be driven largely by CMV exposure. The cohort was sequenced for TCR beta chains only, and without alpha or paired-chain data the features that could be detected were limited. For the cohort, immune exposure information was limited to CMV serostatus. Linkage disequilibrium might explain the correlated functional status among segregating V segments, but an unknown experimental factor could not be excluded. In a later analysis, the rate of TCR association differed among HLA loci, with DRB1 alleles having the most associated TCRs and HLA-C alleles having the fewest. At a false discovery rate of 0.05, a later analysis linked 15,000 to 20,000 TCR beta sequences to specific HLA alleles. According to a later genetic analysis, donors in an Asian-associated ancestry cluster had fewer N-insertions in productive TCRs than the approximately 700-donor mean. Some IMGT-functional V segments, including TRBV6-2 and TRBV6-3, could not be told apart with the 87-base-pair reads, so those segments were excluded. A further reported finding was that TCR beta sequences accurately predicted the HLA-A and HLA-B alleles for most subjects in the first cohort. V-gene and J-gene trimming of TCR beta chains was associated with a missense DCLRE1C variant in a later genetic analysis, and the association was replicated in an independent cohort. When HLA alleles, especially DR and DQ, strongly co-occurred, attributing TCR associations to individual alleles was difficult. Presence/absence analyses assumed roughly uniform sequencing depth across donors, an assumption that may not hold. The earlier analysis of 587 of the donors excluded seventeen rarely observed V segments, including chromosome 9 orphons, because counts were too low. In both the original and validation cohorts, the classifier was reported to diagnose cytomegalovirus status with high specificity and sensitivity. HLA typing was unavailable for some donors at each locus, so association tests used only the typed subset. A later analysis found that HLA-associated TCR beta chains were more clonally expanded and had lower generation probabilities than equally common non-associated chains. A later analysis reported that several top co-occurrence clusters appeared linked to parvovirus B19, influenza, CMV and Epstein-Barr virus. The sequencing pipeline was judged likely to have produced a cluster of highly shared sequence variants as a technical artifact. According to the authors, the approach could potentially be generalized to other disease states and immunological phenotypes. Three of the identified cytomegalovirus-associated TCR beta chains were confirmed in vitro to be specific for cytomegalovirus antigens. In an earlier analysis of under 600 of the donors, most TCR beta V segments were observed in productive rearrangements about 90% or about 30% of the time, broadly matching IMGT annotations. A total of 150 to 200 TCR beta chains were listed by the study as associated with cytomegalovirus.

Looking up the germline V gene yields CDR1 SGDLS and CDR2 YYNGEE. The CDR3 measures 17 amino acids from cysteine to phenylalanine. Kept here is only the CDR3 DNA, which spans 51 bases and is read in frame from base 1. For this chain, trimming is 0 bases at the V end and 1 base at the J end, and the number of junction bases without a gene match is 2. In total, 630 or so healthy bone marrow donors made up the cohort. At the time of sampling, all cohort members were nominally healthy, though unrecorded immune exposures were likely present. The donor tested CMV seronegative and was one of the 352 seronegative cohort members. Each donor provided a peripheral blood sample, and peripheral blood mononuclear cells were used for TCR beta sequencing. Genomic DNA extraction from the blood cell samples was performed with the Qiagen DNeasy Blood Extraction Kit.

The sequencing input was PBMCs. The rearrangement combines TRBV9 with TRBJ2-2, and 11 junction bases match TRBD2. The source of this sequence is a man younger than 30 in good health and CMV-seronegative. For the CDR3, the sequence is CASSVGTSGGNTGELFF. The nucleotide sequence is TGTGCCAGCAGCGTAGGTACTAGCGGGGGGAACACCGGGGAGCTGTTTTTT.